In this sample, the clone carrying this T cell receptor beta chain turned up a few times. The data belong to a study of blood T cell repertoires in COVID-19. Study at large: PBMCs, B-cell-depleted T cells, or T cells provided the cDNA or gDNA that made up the material.

Trimming took off 3 bases at V and 2 bases at J, with 6 bases between the two ends. Germline V gene sequence: CDR1 KGHDR, CDR2 SFDVKD. This CDR3 spans 13 amino acids. Some clones are missing from TCRdb's copy, which holds only in-frame ones; the method was immunoSEQ multiplex PCR. The sample lists hundreds of thousands of clones, 85% to 90% occurring once. The genes are TRBV24-1 and TRBJ1-2; D unclear. The clonotype was recovered from a man between 65 and 85 years old with acute or convalescent COVID-19. Input material: peripheral blood. The DNA of the CDR3 is TGTGCCACCAGTGATACGCAGAACTATGGCTACACCTTC. Translated: CATSDTQNYGYTF.